These 13 T cell receptor beta chains share one sample of origin, sequenced in a study of T-cell memory formation after mild COVID-19. TCRdb independently ran MiXCR on the 5' RACE reads; one entry per CDR3 protein. The sample records about 560,000 distinct CDR3 sequences, about 18% being singletons. Sequenced: PBMCs or a T cell subset sorted from them (not recorded which). The receptors derive from an adult woman who had mild COVID-19 (a few samples of this study predate the infection). Cell type and time point are not known.

The table lists this clonotype with a few counts. The V call is TRBV5-1, the J call TRBJ2-1; 13 bases are shared with TRBD2. The CDR3 extends over 15 amino acids. In germline, CDR1 is SGHRS, CDR2 YFSETQ. V gave up 4 bases and J gave up 9 bases; unmatched junction bases: 7. DNA of the CDR3: TGCGCCAGCAGCGGAACTAGCGGGGGGGTCGGTGAGCAGTTCTTC. Translating gives CASSGTSGGVGEQFF. Based on the CDR3 plus reference TRBV5-1 and TRBJ2-1, the full variable domain is KAGVTQTPRYLIKTRGQQVTLSCSPISGHRSVSWYQQTPGQGLQFLFEYFSETQRNKGNFPGRFSGRQFSNSRSEMNVSTLELGDSALYLCASSGTSGGVGEQFFGPGTRLTVL.

The table lists this clonotype with a few counts. The CDR3 region has the DNA TGCAGCGTCGGGACAGGGCACACTGAAGCTTTCTTT. Its protein product is CSVGTGHTEAFF. The rearrangement uses TRBV29-1 and TRBJ1-1; 9 bases are shared with TRBD1. The CDR3 extends over 12 amino acids. The V gene's germline CDR1 is SQVTM and CDR2 ANQGSEA. V dropped 6 bases and J dropped 3; count of bases not matched to a gene: 2.

The J gene is TRBJ2-5, the V gene TRBV5-4; 8 nucleotides line up with TRBD2. The CDR3 is 17 amino acids. The germline V gene has CDR1 SGHNT and CDR2 YYREEE (reference sequence). Trimming removed 0 bases from V and 7 bases from J; junction bases left unmatched: 14. This chain's CDR3 is CASSLGASGAGEGTQYF. The CDR3 bases are TGTGCCAGCAGCTTGGGGGCTTCTGGAGCGGGAGAGGGGACCCAGTACTTC.

This clonotype was recorded at least ten times. The V gene is TRBV12-3 or TRBV12-4, the J gene TRBJ2-1; 14 bases fit TRBD2. V shed 6 bases and J 2 bases; nucleotides not matched to a gene: 21. There are 22 residues in the CDR3. The CDR3 here is CASSPGTGLGLAGGPTYNEQFF. CDR3 nucleotides: TGTGCCAGCAGCCCGGGGACAGGGCTCGGACTAGCGGGGGGCCCAACCTACAATGAGCAGTTCTTC.

The V call is TRBV7-9, the J call TRBJ2-2; D uncertain. Germline V gene sequence: CDR1 SEHNR, CDR2 FQNEAQ (reference sequence). This CDR3 contains 12 residues. V lost 5 bases to trimming and J lost 5 bases, with 6 bases between them. CDR3 DNA sequence: TGTGCCAGCAGCGGGCGAACCGGGGAGCTGTTTTTT. Its translation is CASSGRTGELFF.

This clonotype was detected a few times. This could be a read error, since a much larger clone is one nucleotide away. The chain has TRBV13 and TRBJ1-2, with 7 nucleotides matching TRBD1. Germline V lookup: CDR1 PRHDT, CDR2 FYEKMQ (reference sequence). Trimming took 5 bases from V and 2 from J; bases not matched to a gene: 2. The CDR3 extends over 13 amino acids. CDR3 DNA sequence: TGTGCCAGCAGCGCGGGACAGAACTATGGCTACACCTTC. It codes for CASSAGQNYGYTF.

This rearrangement joins TRBV2 to TRBJ1-2; D perhaps matches TRBD1 (6 bases). V was cut by 7 bases and J by 8 bases, with 20 bases left in between. The CDR3 loop spans 14 amino acids. Germline V lookup: CDR1 SNHLY, CDR2 FYNNEI. CDR3 DNA sequence: TGTGCCAGCACCAATCCGGGACACTCCACGGGCTACACCTTC. It specifies CASTNPGHSTGYTF.

The rearrangement uses TRBV6-1 and TRBJ1-5; D uncertain. Trimming left V 7 bases short and J 5 bases short, with 21 bases between. The length of the CDR3 is 16 residues. Germline V gene lookup returns CDR1 MNHNS and CDR2 SASEGT. CDR3 sequence: CASKTFGLRLDQPQHF. The DNA for the CDR3 is TGTGCCAGCAAGACGTTCGGGCTTCGGCTTGATCAGCCCCAGCATTTT.

The J gene is TRBJ1-2, the V gene TRBV20-1; the D gene is possibly TRBD1 (5 bases). V was cut by 0 bases and J by 2 bases, with 7 bases left in between. The CDR3 length is 13 residues. Looked up from germline, CDR1 is DFQATT and CDR2 is SNEGSKA (reference sequence). The CDR3 here is CSARDPGNYGYTF. CDR3 sequence (DNA): TGCAGTGCTAGAGATCCAGGGAACTATGGCTACACCTTC.

The chain links TRBV6-2 or TRBV6-3 to TRBJ2-1; 9 bases fit TRBD1. Losses at the gene ends were 4 bases for V and 9 bases for J; bases not matched to a gene: 13. This CDR3 region has 16 residues. Germline V gene sequence: CDR1 MNHEY, CDR2 SVGEGT. The DNA for the CDR3 is TGTGCCAGCAGTTGGTATGGACAGGGGCACCGGGGTGAGCAGTTCTTC. Its protein is CASSWYGQGHRGEQFF.

Comments on this clonotype: A much more abundant neighbour one base away suggests this may be a read error. The chain employs TRBV6-1 and TRBJ2-3; no clear D. Germline-derived CDR1 and CDR2 are MNHNS and SASEGT. Deletions cut 7 bases from V and 1 base from J, with 3 bases between. The CDR3 is 11 residues long. For the CDR3, the DNA is TGTGCCAGCACCCGCACAGATACGCAGTATTTT. This sequence encodes CASTRTDTQYF.

This clonotype was counted a few times. The genes are TRBV18 and TRBJ2-2; 9 positions agree with TRBD1. Germline V gives CDR1 KGHSH, CDR2 LQKENI. V lost 1 base to trimming and J lost 1 base; unmatched junction nucleotides: 4. The CDR3 contains 17 residues. This chain's CDR3 is CASSPRPGQGNTGELFF. In DNA, the CDR3 is TGTGCCAGCTCACCACGACCGGGACAGGGGAACACCGGGGAGCTGTTTTTT.

This clonotype appeared a few times. The chain uses TRBV7-2 and TRBJ2-5, with D unresolved. In germline, CDR1 is SGHTA, CDR2 FQGNSA. The V gene lost 2 bases and the J gene lost 1 base, with 8 bases spanning the gap. The CDR3 is 14 residues long. This CDR3 is CASSLMYGQETQYF. For the CDR3, the DNA is TGTGCCAGCAGCTTAATGTATGGCCAAGAGACCCAGTACTTC.